These 25 T cell receptor beta chains were all obtained from the same sample, sequenced in a study of shared clonotypes between healthy human individuals. Clones were read by immunoSEQ multiplex PCR, and TCRdb kept only the in-frame ones, dropping some. The data show more than 200,000 clones, 65% to 70% seen once. The specimen sequenced was memory CD4+ T cells sorted from blood. Described subset: CD45RA-negative fraction. Receptor source: a man aged 25-45 years in good health.

This chain links TRBV7-2 with TRBJ2-7; 7 bases align to TRBD2. The J segment lost 0 bases and the V segment lost 0 bases, leaving 11 bases of the junction unmatched. Germline V gene sequence: CDR1 SGHTA, CDR2 FQGNSA. The CDR3 sequence is 18 residues long. For the CDR3, the DNA is TGTGCCAGCAGCTTAGCGGAATCTTGGCGGGGGAGCTCCTACGAGCAGTACTTC. Its translation is CASSLAESWRGSSYEQYF.

J is TRBJ2-3 and V is TRBV29-1; tentatively, D is TRBD2 (6 bases). The V gene's germline CDR1 is SQVTM and CDR2 ANQGSEA. The V end was cut by 7 bases, the J end by 7 bases, with 18 bases between. The CDR3 has 13 amino acids. CDR3 nucleotide sequence: TGCAGCGCATTGCGGGACTCCCCGAATACGCAGTATTTT. Translated: CSALRDSPNTQYF.

The chain links TRBV5-6 to TRBJ2-7, with 8 bases aligning to TRBD1. CDR3 size: 18 residues. Germline V gene data show CDR1 as SGHDT and CDR2 as YYEEEE. V shed 3 bases and J 0 bases; nucleotides not matched to a gene: 14. The CDR3 region is CASSSSPGQVRISYEQYF. In DNA form, the CDR3 reads TGTGCCAGCAGCTCGTCACCGGGACAGGTCCGAATCTCCTACGAGCAGTACTTC.

J is TRBJ2-7 and V is TRBV28; D is uncertain. The CDR3 covers 12 residues. In germline, CDR1 is MDHEN, CDR2 SYDVKM. V lost 3 bases to trimming and J lost 9 bases, with 12 bases between them. Written as DNA, the CDR3 is TGTGCCAGCAGTTTTCCAAGGAGACCGCAGTACTTC. It encodes CASSFPRRPQYF.

A few counts support this clone. The V gene is TRBV27, the J gene TRBJ2-7, with 9 bases that match TRBD2. The junction had 10 bases not matched to a gene; V was cut back by 7 bases and J by 3 bases. The germline V gene has CDR1 MNHEY and CDR2 SMNVEV (reference sequence). This CDR3 comprises 15 residues. CDR3 nucleotides: TGTGCCAGCACCGTCGACGGGACTAGCCTCTACGAGCAGTACTTC. This encodes CASTVDGTSLYEQYF.

This chain connects TRBV11-2 to TRBJ1-1, with D possibly TRBD1 on 5 matching bases. Germline CDR1 SGHAT, CDR2 FQNNGV. V lost 4 bases to trimming and J lost 5 bases, with 14 bases between them. CDR3 length: 14 residues. This CDR3 reads CASSSLRGKTEAFF. The CDR3 DNA sequence: TGTGCCAGCAGCTCCCTCCGGGGGAAGACTGAAGCTTTCTTT. Full variable domain (remainder filled in from reference TRBV11-2 and TRBJ1-1): EAGVAQSPRYKIIEKRQSVAFWCNPISGHATLYWYQQILGQGPKLLIQFQNNGVVDDSQLPKDRFSAERLKGVDSTLKIQPAKLEDSAVYLCASSSLRGKTEAFFGQGTRLTVV.

V usage is TRBV7-7 and J usage is TRBJ2-3; no reliable D call. The V end was cut by 1 base, the J end by 3 bases, with 8 bases between. The CDR3 totals 14 residues. The germline V gene has CDR1 SSHAT and CDR2 FNYEAQ (reference sequence). DNA for the CDR3: TGTGCCAGCAGCTTAGAGCTGGGAACAGATACGCAGTATTTT. Its translation is CASSLELGTDTQYF.

The gene calls are TRBV4-3 and TRBJ2-3, with TRBD1 identical over 7 bases. CDR1 LGHNA and CDR2 YSLEER come from the germline V gene. The CDR3 length is 15 residues. The V segment lost 0 bases and the J segment 9 bases; nucleotides outside the gene matches: 9. The CDR3 spells CASSQDSGQRPTQYF. CDR3 nucleotides: TGCGCCAGCAGCCAAGATTCGGGACAGCGACCCACGCAGTATTTT.

The CDR3 DNA reads TGTGCCAGTCGGGCGGCGCCGGGGGGTGATAGCAATCAGCCCCAGCATTTT. It translates to CASRAAPGGDSNQPQHF. The gene calls are TRBV19 and TRBJ1-5; D is perhaps TRBD1 (5 bases). The germline V gene encodes CDR1 LNHDA and CDR2 SQIVND (reference sequence). The CDR3 extends over 17 amino acids. Trimming took off 8 bases at V and 0 bases at J, with 20 bases between the two ends. The complete variable domain, with remaining parts taken from reference TRBV19 and TRBJ1-5, reads DGGITQSPKYLFRKEGQNVTLSCEQNLNHDAMYWYRQDPGQGLRLIYYSQIVNDFQKGDIAEGYSVSREKKESFPLTVTSAQKNPTAFYLCASRAAPGGDSNQPQHFGDGTRLSIL.

This CDR3 reads CASRPMVSEAFF. For the CDR3, the DNA is TGTGCCAGCAGACCGATGGTGTCTGAAGCTTTCTTT. The rearrangement uses TRBV6-1 and TRBJ1-1; no definite D call. The V end was cut by 6 bases, the J end by 6 bases, with 11 bases between. The germline V gene has CDR1 MNHNS and CDR2 SASEGT. The CDR3 consists of 12 residues.

The V call is TRBV7-2, the J call TRBJ2-3, with unresolved D. CDR3 length: 12 amino acids. Trimming left V 5 bases short and J 6 bases short, with 9 bases between. Germline V gene lookup returns CDR1 SGHTA and CDR2 FQGNSA. The DNA of the CDR3 is TGTGCCAGCAGCCGCTATTCTGATACGCAGTATTTT. Its protein is CASSRYSDTQYF.

The V call is TRBV2, the J call TRBJ1-5; D not resolved. The V gene lost 4 bases and the J gene lost 4 bases, with 11 bases spanning the gap. Germline V CDR1 and CDR2: SNHLY, FYNNEI. The CDR3 length is 14 residues. The CDR3 sequence: CASSGETINQPQHF. The CDR3 bases are TGTGCCAGCAGTGGTGAGACAATTAATCAGCCCCAGCATTTT.

V usage is TRBV5-1 and J usage is TRBJ2-1; possible D gene TRBD2, 5 bases. The CDR3 is 15 amino acids. Trimming shortened V by 1 base and J by 1 base, and 9 bases separated the two germline ends. The germline V gene encodes CDR1 SGHRS and CDR2 YFSETQ. CDR3 region: CASSLLGESYNEQFF. The CDR3 region has the DNA TGCGCCAGCAGCTTGCTCGGGGAATCCTACAATGAGCAGTTCTTC.

The CDR3 DNA is TGTGCCAGCAGCAGGCGACAGGGATCTGGGGCCAACGTCCTGACTTTC. This codes for CASSRRQGSGANVLTF. The rearrangement joins TRBV21-1 to TRBJ2-6; TRBD1, the D gene given by the table, was not confirmed from the DNA. TRBV21-1 is termed a pseudogene. The CDR3 has 16 amino acids.

The V call is TRBV27, the J call TRBJ2-5; 11 positions match TRBD2. Germline-derived CDR1 and CDR2 are MNHEY and SMNVEV (reference sequence). The CDR3 has 16 residues. The V and J ends lost 6 bases and 1 base, in that order; junction bases with no gene match: 7. DNA of the CDR3: TGTGCCAGCAGGACTTTAGCGGGAGGGCGCCAAGAGACCCAGTACTTC. The encoded protein is CASRTLAGGRQETQYF.

A few counts support this clone. The rearrangement uses TRBV6-1 and TRBJ1-1; D unresolved. V shed 8 bases and J shed 0 bases, with 10 bases lying between them. Germline CDR1 MNHNS, CDR2 SASEGT. The CDR3 runs to 13 residues. The CDR3 region has the DNA TGTGCCAGCCTAGGACGGATGAACACTGAAGCTTTCTTT. This gives the protein CASLGRMNTEAFF.

The chain couples TRBV28 to TRBJ2-1; weak D call: TRBD2 (6 bases). The ends were cut back, 6 bases at V and 6 bases at J, with 21 bases in the middle. The CDR3 length is 16 residues. Per germline, CDR1 MDHEN and CDR2 SYDVKM. CDR3 DNA sequence: TGTGCCAGCAGGGACCCCACTAGCAACCTTGGCAATGAGCAGTTCTTC. Encoded protein: CASRDPTSNLGNEQFF.

This clone was seen only a few times. J is TRBJ1-1 and V is TRBV29-1; 7 bases match TRBD1. Trimming removed 8 bases from V and 5 bases from J; junction bases left unmatched: 8. CDR1 and CDR2 (germline): SQVTM, ANQGSEA. The CDR3 has 12 residues. The chain's CDR3 is CSFRQGLTEAFF. The CDR3 DNA reads TGCAGCTTTCGACAGGGTTTAACTGAAGCTTTCTTT.

The chain carries TRBV9 and TRBJ2-1; 16 bases match TRBD2. This CDR3 has 17 residues. Unmatched junction bases numbered 11, after V lost 5 bases and J lost 9 bases. Per the germline V gene, CDR1 is SGDLS and CDR2 is YYNGEE. The CDR3 region is CASSWIVGTSGRGEQFF. CDR3 in DNA: TGTGCCAGCAGTTGGATCGTGGGGACTAGCGGGAGGGGTGAGCAGTTCTTC.

The V gene is TRBV7-9, the J gene TRBJ1-2, with 7 bases that match TRBD1. Germline V gene data show CDR1 as SEHNR and CDR2 as FQNEAQ (reference sequence). The CDR3 totals 15 residues. Losses at the gene ends were 4 bases for V and 6 bases for J; bases not matched to a gene: 11. This CDR3 reads CASSSLRGAPDGYTF. Here the CDR3 DNA reads TGTGCCAGCAGCTCACTCAGGGGGGCCCCGGATGGCTACACCTTC.

The rearrangement links TRBV11-3 to TRBJ2-2; TRBD2 aligns across 8 bases. The CDR3 spans 18 residues. CDR1 is SGHNT and CDR2 is YENEEA in the germline V gene. V lost 1 base and J lost 1; bases outside the gene matches: 8. The CDR3 here is CASSLGDLSGMNTGELFF. Here the CDR3 DNA reads TGTGCCAGCAGCTTAGGGGACCTTAGCGGGATGAACACCGGGGAGCTGTTTTTT.

The chain combines TRBV10-3 with TRBJ2-2; TRBD1 agrees at 8 bases. This CDR3 spans 13 amino acids. The junction had 5 bases not matched to a gene; V was cut back by 10 bases and J by 4 bases. CDR1 is ENHRY and CDR2 is SYGVKD in the germline V gene. DNA of the CDR3: TGTGCCACCGACAGGGGATTCACCGGGGAGCTGTTTTTT. This gives the protein CATDRGFTGELFF.

V and J are TRBV2 and TRBJ2-1, with 13 bases identical to TRBD2. V lost 4 bases to trimming and J lost 4 bases; unmatched junction nucleotides: 10. The CDR3 runs to 18 residues. The V gene's germline CDR1 is SNHLY and CDR2 FYNNEI. The CDR3 DNA sequence: TGTGCCAGCAGTGGGGCCGGACTAGCGGGAGTCAGGTACAATGAGCAGTTCTTC. As protein: CASSGAGLAGVRYNEQFF.

This clone occurred once. The rearrangement uses TRBV10-3 and TRBJ2-6; either TRBD1 or TRBD2 may supply D (5 bases each). Germline values: CDR1 ENHRY, CDR2 SYGVKD. With 9 bases removed from V and 0 bases from J, the gap between germline ends came to 18 bases. The CDR3 covers 17 residues. CDR3 amino acids: CAMGPGAPSSGANVLTF. CDR3 sequence (DNA): TGTGCCATGGGACCCGGGGCACCAAGCTCTGGGGCCAACGTCCTGACTTTC.

The chain combines TRBV18 with TRBJ1-1, with D perhaps TRBD1 (6 bases). Trimming took off 2 bases at V and 3 bases at J, with 16 bases between the two ends. Germline-derived CDR1 and CDR2 are KGHSH and LQKENI. This CDR3 spans 16 amino acids. The CDR3 reads CASSPVDSKGDTEAFF. In DNA, the CDR3 is TGTGCCAGCTCACCAGTCGACTCTAAGGGGGACACTGAAGCTTTCTTT. Drawing the rest from reference TRBV18 and TRBJ1-1, the complete variable domain is NAGVMQNPRHLVRRRGQEARLRCSPMKGHSHVYWYRQLPEEGLKFMVYLQKENIIDESGMPKERFSAEFPKEGPSILRIQQVVRGDSAAYFCASSPVDSKGDTEAFFGQGTRLTVV.